The entry below describes one T cell receptor (beta chain). Antigen unknown. This sample is part of a study of response to subunit inactivated influenza vaccine. Study-level results: The authors suggested that every seasonal influenza vaccination recruits few new T cells.

TCRdb independently ran MiXCR on the RT-PCR reads; one entry per CDR3 protein. The data contain about 190,000 distinct CDR3 sequences, 13% to 15% of them seen just once; the ten biggest clones take up about 25%. The CDR3 runs 14 residues. Trimming removed 2 bases from V and 3 bases from J, with 10 bases in between. Per germline, CDR1 ENHRY and CDR2 SYGVKD. This TCR derives from a man in his fifties or sixties who received an inactivated influenza vaccine. The sequenced sample was CD8+ T cells sorted from PBMCs, obtained 4 to 6 days after vaccination. The chain couples TRBV10-3 to TRBJ2-5, with D perhaps matching TRBD1 or TRBD2 (5 bases each). The CDR3 DNA reads TGTGCCATCAGTGAGCCGGGGCGAGAAGAGACCCAGTACTTC. Translating gives CAISEPGREETQYF.